The 15 T cell receptor beta chains below come from one sample, sequenced in a study of blood T cell repertoires in COVID-19. TCRdb's table, derived via immunoSEQ multiplex PCR, lists solely in-frame clones and lacks some. The sample shows fewer than 100,000 clones, around 79% of them seen only once. The sequenced material came from peripheral blood. These receptors came from a man in his fifties or sixties with acute or convalescent COVID-19.

This clone has a handful of counts. This rearrangement joins TRBV6-1 to TRBJ2-1; D gene uncertain. The germline V gene has CDR1 MNHNS and CDR2 SASEGT. Trimming left V 3 bases short and J 0 bases short, with 15 bases between. This CDR3 is built from 17 residues. The CDR3 bases are TGTGCCAGCAGTGAGCAGAGTGCACTAACCTCCTACAATGAGCAGTTCTTC. Encoded protein: CASSEQSALTSYNEQFF.

The CDR3 sequence is CASSQDNQRVEQFF. Written as DNA, the CDR3 is TGCGCCAGCAGCCAAGATAACCAGCGGGTTGAGCAGTTCTTC. This chain uses TRBV4-1 with TRBJ2-1; a possible D gene is TRBD2 (6 bases). The length of the CDR3 is 14 residues. V shed 0 bases and J shed 9 bases, with 12 bases lying between them. Looked up from germline, CDR1 is MGHRA and CDR2 is YSYEKL.

CDR3 sequence reads: CASKGLAGVNEQFF. In DNA form, the CDR3 reads TGTGCCAGCAAGGGACTAGCGGGAGTCAATGAGCAGTTCTTC. The chain has TRBV2 and TRBJ2-1, with TRBD2 identical over 14 bases. CDR3 length: 14 residues. Germline trimming cut 7 bases from V and 6 bases from J; bases unmatched to any gene: 2. CDR1 SNHLY and CDR2 FYNNEI come from the germline V gene.

This chain connects TRBV7-2 to TRBJ2-3, with TRBD1 matching 7 bases. The J segment lost 0 bases and the V segment lost 6 bases, leaving 6 bases of the junction unmatched. The CDR3 spans 15 residues. Germline CDR1 reads SGHTA; CDR2 reads FQGNSA. This CDR3 is CASSKGATSTDTQYF. In DNA form, the CDR3 reads TGTGCCAGCAGTAAGGGGGCTACTAGCACAGATACGCAGTATTTT.

This sequence joins TRBV4-1 and TRBJ2-3, with D maybe TRBD1 (6 bases). CDR3 length equals 15 residues. The V and J ends lost 2 bases and 2 bases respectively, with 11 bases between them. CDR1 MGHRA and CDR2 YSYEKL come from the germline V gene. CDR3 amino acids: CASSQPDRFTDTQYF. For the CDR3, the DNA is TGCGCCAGCAGCCAACCAGACAGGTTCACAGATACGCAGTATTTT.

V gene TRBV18 combines with J gene TRBJ2-1; D is unresolved. Trimming pared 3 bases from V and 5 bases from J, leaving 11 bases between. CDR1 is KGHSH and CDR2 is LQKENI in the germline V gene. This CDR3 has 14 amino acids. CDR3 coding DNA: TGTGCCAGCTCACCCAATACAGTCAACAATGAGCAGTTCTTC. It is translated as CASSPNTVNNEQFF.

In DNA, the CDR3 is TGTGCCACCAGCAGAGAAACCCGGGACAGGGGTTACTACACCTTC. It specifies CATSRETRDRGYYTF. This rearrangement joins TRBV15 to TRBJ1-2; TRBD1 agrees at 10 bases. CDR3 length equals 15 residues. The junction had 8 bases not matched to a gene; V was cut back by 0 bases and J by 10 bases. Germline CDR1 LNHNV, CDR2 YYDKDF (reference sequence). Full variable domain (rest looked up from reference TRBV15 and TRBJ1-2): DAMVIQNPRYQVTQFGKPVTLSCSQTLNHNVMYWYQQKSSQAPKLLFHYYDKDFNNEADTPDNFQSRRPNTSFCFLDIRSPGLGDTAMYLCATSRETRDRGYYTFGSGTRLTVV.

This chain joins TRBV6-5 and TRBJ1-1, with 7 bases aligning to TRBD1. CDR1 is MNHEY and CDR2 is SVGAGI in the germline V gene. V lost 9 bases to trimming and J lost 1 base; unmatched junction nucleotides: 2. CDR3 length: 12 residues. CDR3 nucleotides: TGTGCCAGTTACAGGGGGAACACTGAAGCTTTCTTT. Its protein is CASYRGNTEAFF.

The chain combines TRBV12-3 or TRBV12-4 with TRBJ2-7; 7 nucleotides align to TRBD1. This CDR3 has 13 amino acids. Trimming removed 5 bases from V and 5 bases from J; junction bases left unmatched: 6. CDR3: CASSDDRDDEQYF. In DNA, the CDR3 is TGTGCCAGCAGTGACGACAGGGACGACGAGCAGTACTTC.

This clone was counted only a few times. V gene TRBV4-2 combines with J gene TRBJ1-5, with 10 bases aligning to TRBD1. Unmatched junction bases numbered 5, after V lost 0 bases and J lost 0 bases. The CDR3 totals 18 residues. Germline CDR1 is LGHNA and CDR2 is YNFKEQ. The CDR3 coding sequence is TGTGCCAGCAGCCAAGAGGACAGGGGGGGATATAGCAATCAGCCCCAGCATTTT. It specifies CASSQEDRGGYSNQPQHF.

The rearrangement uses TRBV7-2 and TRBJ2-7, with 13 bases that match TRBD2. The germline V gene encodes CDR1 SGHTA and CDR2 FQGNSA. Losses at the gene ends were 4 bases for V and 5 bases for J; bases not matched to a gene: 8. The CDR3 contains 16 residues. The CDR3 DNA reads TGTGCCAGCAGCTCGCGGACTAGCGGGAGTTTTGACGAGCAGTACTTC. This gives the protein CASSSRTSGSFDEQYF.

The sample holds one count of this clone. The chain joins TRBV5-1 to TRBJ2-3, with a tentative D call TRBD2 (6 bases). Trimming pared 0 bases from V and 1 base from J, leaving 15 bases between. Per germline, CDR1 SGHRS and CDR2 YFSETQ. CDR3 length: 17 amino acids. For the CDR3, the DNA is TGCGCCAGCAGCTTGGAGGATGGGCGGGGACGCACAGATACGCAGTATTTT. The encoded protein is CASSLEDGRGRTDTQYF.

This chain links TRBV27 with TRBJ1-5; D not certain. The V and J ends lost 3 bases and 0 bases respectively, with 9 bases between them. Per the germline V gene, CDR1 is MNHEY and CDR2 is SMNVEV (reference sequence). This CDR3 spans 15 amino acids. The CDR3 reads CASSFGTDSNQPQHF. The CDR3 bases are TGTGCCAGCAGTTTTGGCACAGATAGCAATCAGCCCCAGCATTTT.

The CDR3 protein is CAWSITGGSLGGYTF. CDR3 coding DNA: TGTGCCTGGAGTATCACAGGGGGCAGTTTGGGTGGCTACACCTTC. The chain carries TRBV30 and TRBJ1-2; 9 bases line up with TRBD1. J was trimmed by 7 bases and V by 2 bases; bases with no gene match: 11. CDR1 and CDR2 from the germline V gene are GTSNPN and SVGIG (reference sequence). The CDR3 consists of 15 residues. Full variable domain (outside the CDR3, taken from reference TRBV30 and TRBJ1-2): SQTIHQWPATLVQPVGSPLSLECTVEGTSNPNLYWYRQAAGRGLQLLFYSVGIGQISSEVPQNLSASRPQDRQFILSSKKLLLSDSGFYLCAWSITGGSLGGYTFGSGTRLTVV.

This chain uses TRBV18 with TRBJ2-3, with 8 bases identical to TRBD1. Germline values: CDR1 KGHSH, CDR2 LQKENI. The CDR3 runs 17 residues. The J segment lost 1 base and the V segment lost 2 bases, leaving 8 bases of the junction unmatched. The CDR3 DNA reads as TGTGCCAGCTCACCAACTTTCGCAGGGGGCCGCACAGATACGCAGTATTTT. This codes for CASSPTFAGGRTDTQYF.